Listed below are T cell receptor beta chains from one sample, sequenced in a study of blood T cell repertoires in COVID-19. Clones were sequenced by immunoSEQ multiplex PCR, and TCRdb holds only the in-frame ones, with some missing. Counted here are roughly 38,000 clones, around 82% occurring once; the ten biggest clones make up 30% to 40%. Material: peripheral blood. Receptor source: a man aged 35 to 55 with active or convalescent COVID-19. The CDR3 runs from the conserved cysteine through the conserved F or W. The D gene is left open where the match is weak. Size is omitted from some rows. Given values are once, few, many or a class for expanded clones.

d_call,clone_size,v_call,j_call,cdr3_nt,cdr3_aa
.,.,TRBV5-1,TRBJ2-7,TGCGCCAGCAGTACCCAGGGGAGCGAGCAGTACTTC,CASSTQGSEQYF
.,.,TRBV12-3/TRBV12-4,TRBJ1-1,TGTGCCAGCAGTTGGAGAGACACTGAAGCTTTCTTT,CASSWRDTEAFF
TRBD1,.,TRBV2,TRBJ1-5,TGTGCCAGCAGCCCGACAGGGGGATTCGGGAATCAGCCCCAGCATTTT,CASSPTGGFGNQPQHF
.,few,TRBV9,TRBJ1-2,TGTGCCAGCAGCGTAGCTGACAGGAACTATGGCTACACCTTC,CASSVADRNYGYTF
TRBD1,.,TRBV11-3,TRBJ1-1,TGTGCCAGTACATCCGAGGGGGCGTTTGGCACTGAAGCTTTCTTT,CASTSEGAFGTEAFF
.,few,TRBV20-1,TRBJ1-5,TGCAGTGCTAGTTCGGGGTTTCGCAATCAGCCCCAGCATTTT,CSASSGFRNQPQHF
.,.,TRBV29-1,TRBJ2-1,TGCAGCGCCCTGGACAACTCCTACAATGAGCAGTTCTTC,CSALDNSYNEQFF
TRBD1,few,TRBV11-1,TRBJ2-7,TGTGCCAGCAGCCCCCGGACAGGGGGCTACGAGCAGTACTTC,CASSPRTGGYEQYF
TRBD2,.,TRBV4-2,TRBJ2-7,TGTGCCAGCACCCTTAGCGGGGGGGCCTACGAGCAGTACTTC,CASTLSGGAYEQYF
.,.,TRBV5-1,TRBJ2-5,TGCGCCAGTCGATTGGGAGGCCCCCAAGAGACCCAGTACTTC,CASRLGGPQETQYF
.,.,TRBV12-3/TRBV12-4,TRBJ1-5,TGTGCCAGCAGTTTAGCCGGGGGGGAGCCCCAGCATTTT,CASSLAGGEPQHF
.,.,TRBV7-3,TRBJ1-4,TGTGCCAGCAGCTCCGGACAGATGGGAGAAAAACTGTTTTTT,CASSSGQMGEKLFF
.,few,TRBV6-5,TRBJ1-2,TGTGCCAGCAGTTACGCAGGGGTGGCCGGCTACACCTTC,CASSYAGVAGYTF
.,.,TRBV6-5,TRBJ1-3,TGTGCCATCTCGAGGGCAGACCGCTCTGGAAACACCATATATTTT,CAISRADRSGNTIYF
.,.,TRBV10-3,TRBJ2-1,TGTGCCACCTCTGTATCGAGCTCCTACAATGAGCAGTTCTTC,CATSVSSSYNEQFF
TRBD1,few,TRBV5-1,TRBJ1-2,TGCGCCAGCAGCTCGGGACAGACCTATGGCTACACCTTC,CASSSGQTYGYTF
.,.,TRBV30,TRBJ1-1,TGTGCCTGGAGTGTGTCGCAGGGCGAAGCTTTCTTT,CAWSVSQGEAFF
TRBD1,.,TRBV7-2,TRBJ1-2,TGTGCCAGCAGCACCCGACAGGGCGTGGGCTATGGCTACACCTTC,CASSTRQGVGYGYTF
TRBD1,.,TRBV6-5,TRBJ1-4,TGTGCCAGCAGTTACAAGGGGGCAAGCGAAAAACTGTTTTTT,CASSYKGASEKLFF
TRBD1,.,TRBV7-9,TRBJ1-1,TGTGCCAGCAGCTCTCGGACAGGGGCGAACACTGAAGCTTTCTTT,CASSSRTGANTEAFF
TRBD1,.,TRBV19,TRBJ1-1,TGTGCCAGTAGCAGGGGGCTGTTAGGCACTGAAGCTTTCTTT,CASSRGLLGTEAFF
TRBD1,.,TRBV2,TRBJ2-2,TGTGCCAGCTCGGACAGGGTGAATACCGGGGAGCTGTTTTTT,CASSDRVNTGELFF
TRBD1,.,TRBV15,TRBJ1-2,TGTGCCACCAGCAGAGATAAACAGGGGGACTTCTATGGCTACACCTTC,CATSRDKQGDFYGYTF
.,.,TRBV30,TRBJ1-4,TGTGCCTGGAGGGTAGAGGGGGATGAAAAACTGTTTTTT,CAWRVEGDEKLFF
TRBD1,.,TRBV7-8,TRBJ2-5,TGTGCCAGCAGCTTAGAGACAGGGATCCAAGAGACCCAGTACTTC,CASSLETGIQETQYF
.,.,TRBV6-1,TRBJ1-4,TGTGCCAGCAGTGAACTACAGGGTACTAATGAAAAACTGTTTTTT,CASSELQGTNEKLFF
TRBD1,.,TRBV6-5,TRBJ2-7,TGTGCCAGCAGTTACGGATACAGGGGGTCGGGTTACGAGCAGTACTTC,CASSYGYRGSGYEQYF
.,.,TRBV14,TRBJ1-2,TGTGCCAGCAGCCAAGAGGAAGGACACAGAAACGGTGGCTACACCTTC,CASSQEEGHRNGGYTF
TRBD1,once,TRBV11-2,TRBJ2-5,TGTGCCAGCAGCCGCCGTAGGACAGGGGAAGAGACCCAGTACTTC,CASSRRRTGEETQYF
TRBD1,few,TRBV28,TRBJ1-1,TGTGCCAGCATATCCGGGACAGGGCTGGGGAACACTGAAGCTTTCTTT,CASISGTGLGNTEAFF
.,few,TRBV27,TRBJ1-4,TGTGCCTCCCGGAAGAGGAATGAAAAACTGTTTTTT,CASRKRNEKLFF
TRBD1,.,TRBV6-5,TRBJ1-2,TGTGCCAGCACCGAGGCCGGGAGGGGGCGAGGCTACACCTTC,CASTEAGRGRGYTF
.,.,TRBV12-5,TRBJ2-6,TGTGCTAGTGGTTTCTCACAGGGTTCTGGGGCCAACGTCCTGACTTTC,CASGFSQGSGANVLTF
.,.,TRBV28,TRBJ1-1,TGTGCCAGCTTAGTGAACACTGAAGCTTTCTTT,CASLVNTEAFF
TRBD1,few,TRBV9,TRBJ2-1,TGTGCCAGCAGTGAAATACTACAGGGGGGCAATGAGCAGTTCTTC,CASSEILQGGNEQFF
TRBD1,.,TRBV6-6,TRBJ1-6,TGTGCCACCGGGGACAGGGGCCCAGGACGATCACCCCTCCACTTT,CATGDRGPGRSPLHF
.,.,TRBV21-1,TRBJ2-7,TGTGCCAGCAGCAATATGGGACAGGGTAACGAGCAGTACTTC,CASSNMGQGNEQYF
TRBD2,.,TRBV4-2,TRBJ2-5,TGTGCCAGCAGCCAGGCCGCCGGGACTAGGGAAGAGACCCAGTACTTC,CASSQAAGTREETQYF
.,once,TRBV11-3,TRBJ2-1,TGTGCCAGCAGCTTTGGTAGTTTGACCTACAATGAGCAGTTCTTC,CASSFGSLTYNEQFF
.,once,TRBV12-2,TRBJ2-3,TGTGCAAGTCGGGCTGGGACTAGTGAAGATACGCAGTATTTT,CASRAGTSEDTQYF
TRBD1,.,TRBV19,TRBJ1-5,TGTGCCAGTCGACAGGGCTCAGGCAATCAGCCCCAGCATTTT,CASRQGSGNQPQHF
TRBD1,.,TRBV24-1,TRBJ1-2,TGTGCCACCAGTAAGACAGGGCATCAAGGGGACTATGGCTACACCTTC,CATSKTGHQGDYGYTF